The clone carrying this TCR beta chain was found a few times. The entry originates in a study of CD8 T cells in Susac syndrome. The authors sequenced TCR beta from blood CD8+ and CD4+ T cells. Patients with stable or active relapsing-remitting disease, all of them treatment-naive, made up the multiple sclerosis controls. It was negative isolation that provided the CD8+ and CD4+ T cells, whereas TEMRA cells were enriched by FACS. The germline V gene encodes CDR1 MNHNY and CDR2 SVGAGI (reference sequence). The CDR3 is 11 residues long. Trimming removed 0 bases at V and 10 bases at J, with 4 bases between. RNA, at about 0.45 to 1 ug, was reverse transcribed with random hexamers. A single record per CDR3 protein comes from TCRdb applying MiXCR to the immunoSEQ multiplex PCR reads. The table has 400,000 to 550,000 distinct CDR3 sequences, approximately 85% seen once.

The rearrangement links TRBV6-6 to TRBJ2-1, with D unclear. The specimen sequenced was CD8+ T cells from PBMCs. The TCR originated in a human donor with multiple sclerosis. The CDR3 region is CASSYSREQFF. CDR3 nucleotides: TGTGCCAGCAGTTACTCTAGAGAGCAGTTCTTC.